Below are 9 T cell receptor beta chains sequenced from a single sample in a study of T cells in Graves' hyperthyroidism and ophthalmopathy. It was RNA transcripts that yielded the amplified TCR beta CDR3 regions. RT-PCR in the first round (using the HTBI primer set) targeted the TCR CDR3. TCRdb called the multiplex PCR reads again in MiXCR, with one record for every CDR3 protein. In the table there are under 400,000 distinct CDR3 sequences, approximately 15% of which are singletons. Material for sequencing was blood. The receptor set was obtained from a woman in her fifties or sixties with Graves' hyperthyroidism.

The genes are TRBV30 and TRBJ2-5, with 9 bases lining up with TRBD2. V lost 2 bases and J lost 5; bases outside the gene matches: 12. This CDR3 has 16 residues. CDR1 and CDR2 (germline): GTSNPN, SVGIG (reference sequence). CDR3 in amino acids: CAWSNSGSTAKETQYF. The CDR3 DNA reads TGTGCCTGGAGTAATAGCGGGAGTACCGCAAAGGAGACCCAGTACTTC.

This rearrangement joins TRBV28 to TRBJ2-2, with D perhaps matching TRBD1 (6 bases). The V gene lost 7 bases and the J gene lost 8 bases, with 17 bases spanning the gap. Germline-derived CDR1 and CDR2 are MDHEN and SYDVKM. The CDR3 covers 14 residues. In DNA form, the CDR3 reads TGTGCCAGCACCGTCTGGACAGTCGGAGGGGAGCTGTTTTTT. This gives the protein CASTVWTVGGELFF.

This clonotype was found a few times. This sequence joins TRBV3-1 and TRBJ1-1; 9 positions agree with TRBD1. This CDR3 spans 15 amino acids. Per germline, CDR1 LGHDT and CDR2 YNNKEL (reference sequence). With 3 bases clipped from V and 6 bases from J, the junction kept 8 bases outside the gene matches. CDR3 bases: TGTGCCAGCAGCCACGGGGACAGGGTTTCCCCTGAAGCTTTCTTT. Its translation: CASSHGDRVSPEAFF.

A few counts support this clonotype. The chain uses TRBV30 and TRBJ2-5; no reliable D call. V was trimmed by 0 bases and J by 7 bases, leaving 9 bases between them. The germline CDR1 and CDR2 sequences are GTSNPN and SVGIG (reference sequence). The CDR3 has 12 amino acids. For the CDR3, the DNA is TGTGCCTGGAGTGTTCCTGGGCCGACCCAGTACTTC. It codes for CAWSVPGPTQYF.

The V gene is TRBV29-1, the J gene TRBJ1-4; TRBD1 matches 9 bases. V gave up 4 bases and J gave up 3 bases; unmatched junction bases: 3. Germline values: CDR1 SQVTM, CDR2 ANQGSEA. CDR3 length: 14 amino acids. In nucleotides, the CDR3 is TGCAGCGTTGGCCGGGACAGGGCTAATGAAAAACTGTTTTTT. Encoded protein: CSVGRDRANEKLFF. Complete variable domain (other parts from reference TRBV29-1 and TRBJ1-4): SAVISQKPSRDICQRGTSLTIQCQVDSQVTMMFWYRQQPGQSLTLIATANQGSEATYESGFVIDKFPISRPNLTFSTLTVSNMSPEDSSIYLCSVGRDRANEKLFFGSGTQLSVL.

This clonotype turned up a few times. This chain links TRBV7-9 with TRBJ2-3; TRBD1 matches 8 bases. The CDR3 is made up of 14 amino acids. The V gene's germline CDR1 is SEHNR and CDR2 FQNEAQ (reference sequence). The V and J ends lost 6 bases and 6 bases, in that order; junction bases with no gene match: 8. CDR3 sequence: CASSPRQGYDTQYF. CDR3 sequence (DNA): TGTGCCAGCAGTCCCCGACAGGGGTACGATACGCAGTATTTT.

This clonotype was counted many times. CDR3 protein: CSARPSWNTGELFF. CDR3 sequence (DNA): TGCAGTGCTAGGCCTAGTTGGAACACCGGGGAGCTGTTTTTT. The chain joins TRBV20-1 to TRBJ2-2; D unclear. This CDR3 has 14 amino acids. V lost 3 bases, J lost 1 base, and 9 bases lay in between. Per the germline V gene, CDR1 is DFQATT and CDR2 is SNEGSKA (reference sequence).

Many counts were recorded for this clonotype. The J gene is TRBJ1-6, the V gene TRBV13, with 8 positions matching TRBD1. Germline V CDR1 and CDR2: PRHDT, FYEKMQ (reference sequence). The CDR3 is 14 residues long. V gave up 6 bases and J gave up 7 bases; unmatched junction bases: 5. CDR3 DNA sequence: TGTGCCAGCAGTAAGGACAGGGTGAATTCACCCCTCCACTTT. Translation gives CASSKDRVNSPLHF.

The chain carries TRBV7-2 and TRBJ2-1; 7 positions match TRBD2. V lost 11 bases and J lost 9; bases outside the gene matches: 16. CDR3 length: 14 amino acids. The germline CDR1 and CDR2 sequences are SGHTA and FQGNSA. CDR3 protein: CAWSPLRLAAEQFF. For the CDR3, the DNA is TGTGCCTGGAGTCCCCTTCGACTAGCAGCTGAGCAGTTCTTC.